The rows below give T cell receptor beta chains drawn from one sample of a study of T-cell reconstitution after alpha-beta-depleted transplantation in children. From the PCR reads, TCRdb called clonotypes with MiXCR, one entry per CDR3 protein. The repertoire includes about 540,000 distinct CDR3 sequences, around 16% of them detected once, and 2.5% to 3.5% sits in the top ten. The specimen comprised PBMCs from the stem cell graft donor, sampled from the stem cell graft. Source of these receptors: a human donor who donated a stem cell graft to a child with acute lymphoblastic leukemia. The CDR3 runs from the conserved cysteine through the conserved F or W.

>TRBJ2-3|TRBV12-3/TRBV12-4
CASSLHGTDTQYF
>TRBJ2-2|TRBV11-1
CASSLAFGTSGANTGELFF
>TRBJ2-1|TRBV7-9
CASSDGRLYNEQFF
>TRBJ2-5|TRBV24-1
CATSDGGEETQYF
>TRBJ2-6|TRBV11-2
CASSSVGVVVGYSGANVLTF
>TRBJ2-7|TRBV6-5
CASSYAGRGLYEQYF
>TRBJ2-1|TRBV5-1
CASSLESGRVNEQFF
>TRBJ1-5|TRBV6-1
CASSKTGTGLNQPQHF
>TRBJ2-1|TRBV10-3
CAIMGQSYNEQFF
>TRBJ2-7|TRBV5-1
CASSLGSGSRTKQYF
>TRBJ1-6|TRBV27
CASSLSDRGFVSPLHF
>TRBJ2-7|TRBV12-3/TRBV12-4
CASSPRQGQDEQYF
>TRBJ1-1|TRBV5-1
CASRLQGRENTEAFF
>TRBJ2-1|TRBV5-1
CASSIVPQPPYNEQFF
>TRBJ1-4|TRBV12-3/TRBV12-4
CASTPPGSRDEKLFF
>TRBJ2-2|TRBV12-3/TRBV12-4
CASSFRKGGELFF
>TRBJ2-7|TRBV25-1
CASSAAPDRALYEQYF
>TRBJ1-5|TRBV9
CASSVGTGVGQPQHF
>TRBJ2-7|TRBV5-1
CASSPRAGQSYEQYF
>TRBJ2-1|TRBV20-1
CSALLAGRPYNEQFF
>TRBJ2-6|TRBV6-5
CASSTRQGNSGANVLTF
>TRBJ2-7|TRBV5-1
CASSLVGLGVKDEQYF
>TRBJ2-1|TRBV15
CATSRGTVQRNEQFF
>TRBJ2-5|TRBV9
CASSTLGGHQETQYF
>TRBJ1-5|TRBV5-1
CASSFGSSDQPQHF
>TRBJ1-1|TRBV5-1
CASSPAGQLNTEAFF
>TRBJ1-3|TRBV24-1
CATSDKGSGNTIYF
>TRBJ1-5|TRBV24-1
CATSDALRQPQHF
>TRBJ2-5|TRBV12-3/TRBV12-4
CASRRGQGAKETQYF
>TRBJ1-2|TRBV5-1
CASTIQGYNGYTF
>TRBJ1-1|TRBV5-1
CASSLWQITEAFF
>TRBJ1-3|TRBV24-1
CATSQDGNTIYF
>TRBJ1-1|TRBV12-3/TRBV12-4
CASSLTRVNTEAFF
>TRBJ2-6|TRBV6-5
CASSLAVDSGANVLTF
>TRBJ2-1|TRBV5-1
CASSFLPATKVPVALGSYNEQFF
>TRBJ2-7|TRBV2
CANEGGISYEQYF
>TRBJ2-2|TRBV20-1
CSARPYTSTGELFF
>TRBJ2-3|TRBV5-1
CASSWGPGDTQYF
>TRBJ2-7|TRBV7-9
CASSLGDRAGNEQYF
>TRBJ2-1|TRBV5-5
CASSEGPQSSYNEQFF
>TRBJ2-2|TRBV15
CATSRDSSNTGELFF
>TRBJ2-5|TRBV25-1
CASSLGQDPYF
>TRBJ2-1|TRBV27
CASSLYPGSSYNEQFF
>TRBJ2-3|TRBV4-1
CASSQRVGTSGNRADTQYF
>TRBJ2-7|TRBV3-1
CASSQDDSTYEQYF
>TRBJ2-7|TRBV5-1
CASSLTGAGYEQYF
>TRBJ2-1|TRBV5-1
CASSPLGRYYNEQFF
>TRBJ2-7|TRBV4-1
CASSQEGVAYEQYF
>TRBJ2-7|TRBV5-4
CASSFDLGPYEQYF
>TRBJ2-1|TRBV12-3/TRBV12-4
CASSLQGSPIEQFF
>TRBJ1-5|TRBV7-9
CASSLSRQGGSNQPQHF